These 19 T cell receptor beta chains came from one sample sequenced in a study of control samples from healthy donors and cancer patients. Sequencing used immunoSEQ multiplex PCR; TCRdb keeps in-frame clones, though not all of them. The sample holds 100,000 or so clones; about 89% are singletons and the top ten take about 7.8%. Sequencing input: blood. The receptors were sampled from a young man in good health.

The rearrangement joins TRBV11-2 to TRBJ1-3, with D perhaps matching TRBD1 (5 bases). The CDR3 totals 13 residues. V was shortened by 5 bases and J by 3 bases, with 8 bases between the two germline ends. Germline CDR1 is SGHAT and CDR2 is FQNNGV. The chain's CDR3 is CASSRDFGNTIYF. DNA of the CDR3: TGTGCCAGCAGCCGGGACTTTGGAAACACCATATATTTT.

This chain joins TRBV3-1 (or the pseudogene TRBV3-2) and TRBJ2-7; a weak D match, TRBD1 (5 bases). The V end was cut by 0 bases, the J end by 0 bases, with 12 bases between. From germline, CDR1 is LGHDT and CDR2 YNNKEL (reference sequence). The CDR3 length is 16 residues. The CDR3 bases are TGTGCCAGCAGCCAAGAAACAGGTGACAACTCCTACGAGCAGTACTTC. It codes for CASSQETGDNSYEQYF.

The chain is built from TRBV28 and TRBJ2-7; 13 bases are a match to TRBD2. Looked up from germline, CDR1 is MDHEN and CDR2 is SYDVKM. The CDR3 consists of 16 residues. Trimming cost V 7 bases and J 2 bases; bases outside gene matches: 8. The CDR3 spells CASTSAGTSGTYEQYF. In DNA form, the CDR3 reads TGTGCCAGCACCTCAGCCGGGACTAGCGGGACCTACGAGCAGTACTTC.

This chain joins TRBV18 and TRBJ1-1; maybe TRBD1 (6 bases). The CDR3 runs to 15 residues. Per the germline V gene, CDR1 is KGHSH and CDR2 is LQKENI. Trimming stripped 4 bases from V and 3 bases from J, with 15 bases between. The DNA of the CDR3 is TGTGCCAGCTCACTTAACGGGGGGCACGACACTGAAGCTTTCTTT. Translating it yields CASSLNGGHDTEAFF.

The chain is built from TRBV29-1 and TRBJ1-1, with D perhaps matching TRBD1 (5 bases). The CDR3 runs to 11 residues. Trimming pared 7 bases from V and 7 bases from J, leaving 13 bases between. Germline-derived CDR1 and CDR2 are SQVTM and ANQGSEA. The CDR3 bases are TGCAGCGGAGATGTGGGGGTTGAAGCTTTCTTT. This gives the protein CSGDVGVEAFF.

This clone was seen a few times. This chain joins TRBV19 and TRBJ1-5; D gene ambiguous. This CDR3 spans 15 amino acids. Germline assignment: CDR1 LNHDA and CDR2 SQIVND (reference sequence). V gave up 7 bases and J gave up 0 bases, with 13 bases separating them. CDR3 protein: CASIEHGYSNQPQHF. The CDR3 bases are TGTGCCAGTATCGAACACGGCTATAGCAATCAGCCCCAGCATTTT.

V and J are TRBV18 and TRBJ2-7; D gene ambiguous. Germline V lookup: CDR1 KGHSH, CDR2 LQKENI. CDR3 length equals 14 residues. With 3 bases removed from V and 0 bases from J, the gap between germline ends came to 9 bases. As DNA, the CDR3 is TGTGCCAGCTCACCCTCGACAAACTCCTACGAGCAGTACTTC. This gives the protein CASSPSTNSYEQYF.

The chain carries TRBV19 and TRBJ1-5; D ambiguous. The germline V gene encodes CDR1 LNHDA and CDR2 SQIVND (reference sequence). V was cut by 1 base and J by 5 bases, with 6 bases left in between. The CDR3 contains 13 residues. The CDR3 coding sequence is TGTGCCAGTAGTATAGGGGGATATCAGCCCCAGCATTTT. It encodes CASSIGGYQPQHF.

The chain employs TRBV10-1 and TRBJ2-2, with D maybe TRBD1 (5 bases). The CDR3 loop spans 13 amino acids. Looked up from germline, CDR1 is WNHNN and CDR2 is SYGVQD (reference sequence). V was shortened by 2 bases and J by 4 bases, with 5 bases between the two germline ends. CDR3 sequence (DNA): TGCGCCAGCAGTGAGCAGGGCACCGGGGAGCTGTTTTTT. Protein product: CASSEQGTGELFF.

This sequence joins TRBV27 and TRBJ1-4, with a weak D call TRBD1 (6 bases). Per the germline V gene, CDR1 is MNHEY and CDR2 is SMNVEV (reference sequence). The CDR3 runs 14 residues. Trimming shortened V by 2 bases and J by 8 bases, and 12 bases separated the two germline ends. The CDR3 here is CASSLGGAMEKLFF. CDR3 in DNA: TGTGCCAGCAGTTTAGGGGGCGCCATGGAAAAACTGTTTTTT.

This clone was seen only once. The chain employs TRBV5-6 and TRBJ1-5, with no clear D. Trimming cost V 4 bases and J 0 bases, with 8 bases left between them. Germline CDR1 SGHDT, CDR2 YYEEEE. The CDR3 contains 14 residues. In DNA, the CDR3 is TGTGCCAGCAGCCCCAGCAGTAGCAATCAGCCCCAGCATTTT. This encodes CASSPSSSNQPQHF. The full variable domain, in which reference TRBV5-6 and TRBJ1-5 provide the parts outside the CDR3, is DAGVTQSPTHLIKTRGQQVTLRCSPKSGHDTVSWYQQALGQGPQFIFQYYEEEERQRGNFPDRFSGHQFPNYSSELNVNALLLGDSALYLCASSPSSSNQPQHFGDGTRLSIL.

This clone was found once. V and J are TRBV19 and TRBJ1-1; D is undetermined. Germline CDR1 is LNHDA and CDR2 is SQIVND (reference sequence). The CDR3 contains 12 residues. V lost 3 bases and J lost 9, with 11 bases in between. The CDR3 bases are TGTGCCAGTAGTATCGGGCAAGCGAAAGCTTTCTTT. Amino acids: CASSIGQAKAFF.

J is TRBJ2-1 and V is TRBV14; no definite D call. The CDR3 totals 11 residues. V was cut by 2 bases and J by 9 bases, with 5 bases left in between. CDR1 and CDR2 from the germline V gene are SGHDN and FVKESK. In DNA, the CDR3 is TGTGCCAGCAGCCAATGGAGTGAGCAGTTCTTC. Residues: CASSQWSEQFF.

The chain uses TRBV7-2 and TRBJ2-5; tentatively, D is TRBD1 (7 bases). The germline gives CDR1 SGHTA, CDR2 FQGNSA. V was cut by 1 base and J by 1 base, with 10 bases left in between. The CDR3 length is 15 residues. The CDR3 reads CASSLVQGGQETQYF. The DNA of the CDR3 is TGTGCCAGCAGCTTAGTGCAGGGGGGCCAAGAGACCCAGTACTTC.

The rearrangement uses TRBV7-9 and TRBJ2-5; TRBD1 matches at 8 bases. After removal of 3 bases from V and 5 bases from J, the junction contained 11 bases not matched to a gene. CDR3 length equals 16 residues. Germline CDR1 is SEHNR and CDR2 is FQNEAQ (reference sequence). Here the CDR3 reads CASSFVDRDAVETQYF. CDR3 in DNA: TGTGCCAGCAGCTTCGTGGACAGGGATGCTGTTGAGACCCAGTACTTC.

This CDR3 is CASSPRQGDEKLFF. CDR3 DNA: TGTGCCAGCAGCCCTAGACAGGGGGATGAAAAACTGTTTTTT. This chain connects TRBV7-9 to TRBJ1-4; 9 positions match TRBD1. After removal of 5 bases from V and 6 bases from J, the junction contained 4 bases not matched to a gene. The CDR3 contains 14 residues. Germline CDR1 reads SEHNR; CDR2 reads FQNEAQ (reference sequence).

This clone was observed once. The chain links TRBV19 to TRBJ2-1; 12 nucleotides line up with TRBD2. V gave up 8 bases and J gave up 4 bases; unmatched junction bases: 6. This CDR3 has 15 amino acids. Germline V gives CDR1 LNHDA, CDR2 SQIVND (reference sequence). The CDR3 bases are TGTGCCAGTCGAGGACTAGCGGGGCTGTACAATGAGCAGTTCTTC. This codes for CASRGLAGLYNEQFF.

The chain uses TRBV7-2 and TRBJ1-1; 9 bases are a match to TRBD1. The CDR3 consists of 15 residues. The germline V gene has CDR1 SGHTA and CDR2 FQGNSA. The junction had 5 bases not matched to a gene; V was cut back by 5 bases and J by 1 base. The CDR3 DNA follows: TGTGCCAGCAGCCCGTGGGACAGGGAGAACACTGAAGCTTTCTTT. It codes for CASSPWDRENTEAFF.

The rearrangement links TRBV9 to TRBJ2-7; D is uncertain. This CDR3 has 14 residues. V lost 0 bases and J 1 base, leaving 8 bases between the germline ends. The V gene's germline CDR1 is SGDLS and CDR2 YYNGEE. CDR3 region: CASSVDPQSYEQYF. The CDR3 DNA is TGTGCCAGCAGCGTAGACCCACAATCCTACGAGCAGTACTTC.